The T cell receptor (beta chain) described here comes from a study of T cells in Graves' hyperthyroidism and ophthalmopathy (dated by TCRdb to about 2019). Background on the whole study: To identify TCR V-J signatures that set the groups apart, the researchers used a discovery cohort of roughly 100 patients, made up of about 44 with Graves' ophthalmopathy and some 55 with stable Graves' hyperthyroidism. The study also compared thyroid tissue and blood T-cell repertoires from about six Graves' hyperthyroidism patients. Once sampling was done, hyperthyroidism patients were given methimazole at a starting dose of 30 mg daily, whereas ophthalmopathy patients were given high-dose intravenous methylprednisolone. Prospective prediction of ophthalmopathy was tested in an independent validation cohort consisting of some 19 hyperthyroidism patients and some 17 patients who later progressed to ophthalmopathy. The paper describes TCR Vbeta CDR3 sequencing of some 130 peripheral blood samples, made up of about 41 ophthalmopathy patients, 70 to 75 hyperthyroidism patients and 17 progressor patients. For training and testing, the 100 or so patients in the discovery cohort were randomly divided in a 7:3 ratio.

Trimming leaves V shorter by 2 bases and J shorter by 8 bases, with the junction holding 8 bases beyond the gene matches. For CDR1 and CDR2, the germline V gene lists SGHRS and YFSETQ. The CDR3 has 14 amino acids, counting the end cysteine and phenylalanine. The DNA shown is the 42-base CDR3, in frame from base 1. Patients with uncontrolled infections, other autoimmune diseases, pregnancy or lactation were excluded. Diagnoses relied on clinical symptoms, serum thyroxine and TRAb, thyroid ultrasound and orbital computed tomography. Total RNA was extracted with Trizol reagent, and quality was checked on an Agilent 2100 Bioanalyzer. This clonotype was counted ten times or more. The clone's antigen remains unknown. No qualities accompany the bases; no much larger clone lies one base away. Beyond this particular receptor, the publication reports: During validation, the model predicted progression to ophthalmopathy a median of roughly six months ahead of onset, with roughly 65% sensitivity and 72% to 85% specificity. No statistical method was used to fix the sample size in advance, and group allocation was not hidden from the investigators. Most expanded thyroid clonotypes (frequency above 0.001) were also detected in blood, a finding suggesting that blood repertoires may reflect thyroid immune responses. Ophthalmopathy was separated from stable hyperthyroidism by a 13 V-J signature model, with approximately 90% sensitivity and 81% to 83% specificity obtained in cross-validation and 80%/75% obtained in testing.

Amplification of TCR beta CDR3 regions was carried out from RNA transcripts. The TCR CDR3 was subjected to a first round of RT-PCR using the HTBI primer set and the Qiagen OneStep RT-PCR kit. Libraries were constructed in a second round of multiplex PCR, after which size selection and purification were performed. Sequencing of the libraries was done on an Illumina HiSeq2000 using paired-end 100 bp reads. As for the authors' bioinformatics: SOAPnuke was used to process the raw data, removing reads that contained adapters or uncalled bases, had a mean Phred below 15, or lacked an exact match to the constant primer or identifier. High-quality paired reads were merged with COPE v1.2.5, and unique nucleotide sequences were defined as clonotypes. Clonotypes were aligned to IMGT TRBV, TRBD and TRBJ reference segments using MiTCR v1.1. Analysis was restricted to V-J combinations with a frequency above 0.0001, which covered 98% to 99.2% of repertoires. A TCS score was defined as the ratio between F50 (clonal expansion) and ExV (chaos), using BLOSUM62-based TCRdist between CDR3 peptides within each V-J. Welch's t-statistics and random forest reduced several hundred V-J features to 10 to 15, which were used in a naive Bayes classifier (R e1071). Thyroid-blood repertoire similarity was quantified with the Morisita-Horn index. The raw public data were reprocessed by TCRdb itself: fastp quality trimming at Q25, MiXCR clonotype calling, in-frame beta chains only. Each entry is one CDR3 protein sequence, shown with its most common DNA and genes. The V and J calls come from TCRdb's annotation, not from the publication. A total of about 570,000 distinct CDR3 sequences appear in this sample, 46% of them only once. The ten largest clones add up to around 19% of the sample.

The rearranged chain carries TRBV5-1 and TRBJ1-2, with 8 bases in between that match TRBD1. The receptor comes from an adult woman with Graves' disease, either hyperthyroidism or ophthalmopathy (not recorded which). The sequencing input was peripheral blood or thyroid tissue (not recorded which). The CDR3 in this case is CASSLFTGGQGYTF. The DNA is TGCGCCAGCAGCTTATTTACAGGGGGACAAGGCTACACCTTC.